Listed here are 25 T cell receptor beta chains from one sample, sequenced in a study of T cell repertoires in cytomegalovirus infection. TCRdb independently ran MiXCR on the reads; one entry per CDR3 protein. This table has some 590,000 distinct CDR3 sequences, 40% appearing once. These TCRs are of unknown antigen specificity. Specimen: cultured PBMCs, collected from culture after CMV antigen stimulation. Source of these receptors: a human donor in good health (CMV status not recorded). Some clones in this sample may be carry-over from other donors' samples.

This clonotype showed up just a few times. The chain employs TRBV20-1 and TRBJ1-4, with 7 bases fitting TRBD1. V lost 0 bases, J lost 8 bases, and 3 bases stayed unmatched. Germline V gives CDR1 DFQATT, CDR2 SNEGSKA (reference sequence). The CDR3 totals 13 residues. CDR3 amino acids: CSAREGTAEKLFF. In nucleotides, the CDR3 is TGCAGTGCTAGAGAGGGGACAGCCGAAAAACTGTTTTTT.

This rearrangement joins TRBV11-3 to TRBJ2-7; 14 bases map to TRBD2. CDR3 length: 15 residues. The V gene end was trimmed by 5 bases and the J gene end by 4 bases; junction bases not matched to a gene: 4. CDR1 is SGHNT, CDR2 YENEEA, per germline. The CDR3 nucleotides read TGTGCCAGCAGCACGGGACTAGCGGGAGATTACGAGCAGTACTTC. Its translation: CASSTGLAGDYEQYF.

This sequence joins TRBV7-6 and TRBJ2-5; D not certain. This CDR3 has 13 amino acids. Germline V CDR1 and CDR2: SGHVS, FNYEAQ. V was trimmed by 5 bases and J by 5 bases, leaving 12 bases between them. This chain's CDR3 is CASSQASGETQYF. CDR3 in DNA: TGTGCCAGCAGCCAGGCGTCCGGGGAGACCCAGTACTTC.

The chain uses TRBV19 and TRBJ1-4; a weak D match, TRBD1 (5 bases). This CDR3 comprises 14 residues. Trimming left V 3 bases short and J 8 bases short, with 13 bases between. CDR1 and CDR2 from the germline V gene are LNHDA and SQIVND (reference sequence). CDR3: CASSMGGTEEKLFF. CDR3 bases: TGTGCCAGTAGTATGGGAGGGACGGAGGAAAAACTGTTTTTT.

This clonotype showed up just a few times. This sequence joins TRBV4-2 and TRBJ2-7; D is perhaps TRBD1 or TRBD2 (6 bases each). This CDR3 comprises 16 residues. Per the germline V gene, CDR1 is LGHNA and CDR2 is YNFKEQ. Trimming pared 4 bases from V and 4 bases from J, leaving 20 bases between. This CDR3 reads CASSPLTKGGLYEQYF. CDR3 nucleotide sequence: TGTGCCAGCAGCCCTCTGACGAAGGGGGGACTTTACGAGCAGTACTTC.

This clonotype was detected once. The chain carries TRBV12-3 or TRBV12-4 and TRBJ2-1; possibly TRBD2 for D (6 bases). Trimming cost V 1 base and J 5 bases, with 18 bases left between them. The CDR3 spans 17 residues. The CDR3 reads CASSLGYRDSPNNEQFF. CDR3 nucleotide sequence: TGTGCCAGCAGTTTAGGCTACCGGGACTCGCCAAACAATGAGCAGTTCTTC.

This chain joins TRBV7-8 and TRBJ1-1, with TRBD1 identical over 8 bases. There are 16 residues in the CDR3. J was trimmed by 4 bases and V by 0 bases; bases with no gene match: 7. Germline V gene sequence: CDR1 SGHVS, CDR2 FQNEAQ. CDR3 in amino acids: CASSLAPPDRGTEAFF. CDR3 coding DNA: TGTGCCAGCAGCTTAGCCCCCCCCGACAGGGGCACTGAAGCTTTCTTT.

This rearrangement joins TRBV24-1 to TRBJ2-1; tentative D call: TRBD2 (6 bases). The V end lost 2 bases, the J end lost 2 bases, and 18 bases lay between the germline ends. The germline gives CDR1 KGHDR, CDR2 SFDVKD. The length of the CDR3 is 18 residues. CDR3 in amino acids: CATSDSSPQGGTYNEQFF. CDR3 in DNA: TGTGCCACCAGTGATTCTTCACCCCAGGGAGGTACCTACAATGAGCAGTTCTTC.

This clonotype was counted only a few times. As DNA, the CDR3 is TGTGCCAGCAGCTTAGCGGCCCCCATCCTCACCCAGTACTTC. It specifies CASSLAAPILTQYF. The chain carries TRBV7-2 and TRBJ2-5; no clear D. V lost 0 bases to trimming and J lost 8 bases, with 13 bases between them. Looked up from germline, CDR1 is SGHTA and CDR2 is FQGNSA. The CDR3 contains 14 residues. Supplemented by reference TRBV7-2 and TRBJ2-5, the full variable domain reads GAGVSQSPSNKVTEKGKDVELRCDPISGHTALYWYRQSLGQGLEFLIYFQGNSAPDKSGLPSDRFSAERTGGSVSTLTIQRTQQEDSAVYLCASSLAAPILTQYFGPGTRLLVL.

This clonotype came up many times. The CDR3 loop reads CASSLQYEQYF. The CDR3, as DNA: TGTGCCAGCAGCTTACAGTACGAGCAGTACTTC. The chain has TRBV7-8 and TRBJ2-7; D is undetermined. The ends were cut back, 2 bases at V and 4 bases at J, with 3 bases in the middle. Per germline, CDR1 SGHVS and CDR2 FQNEAQ. The CDR3 is 11 amino acids.

V and J are TRBV4-1 and TRBJ1-1, with TRBD1 matching 7 bases. The CDR3 contains 15 residues. V dropped 7 bases and J dropped 2; count of bases not matched to a gene: 10. In germline, CDR1 is MGHRA, CDR2 YSYEKL. The CDR3 region has the DNA TGCGCCAGCACCGCAATCGAAGGGGGCAACACTGAAGCTTTCTTT. Translation: CASTAIEGGNTEAFF.

The gene calls are TRBV18 and TRBJ2-7, with D perhaps matching TRBD1 or TRBD2 (5 bases each). Germline V gene lookup returns CDR1 KGHSH and CDR2 LQKENI. V lost 0 bases and J 4 bases, leaving 13 bases between the germline ends. The CDR3 contains 15 residues. CDR3 protein: CASSPPGRPEYEQYF. CDR3 DNA: TGTGCCAGCTCACCACCGGGACGACCAGAGTACGAGCAGTACTTC.

This clonotype was detected many times. The chain uses TRBV7-2 and TRBJ2-2; D unresolved. The CDR3 is made up of 14 amino acids. CDR1 SGHTA and CDR2 FQGNSA come from the germline V gene. The ends were cut back, 7 bases at V and 3 bases at J, with 12 bases in the middle. This CDR3 reads CASTPGRHTGELFF. The CDR3 DNA reads TGTGCCAGCACCCCTGGGCGGCACACCGGGGAGCTGTTTTTT.

The gene calls are TRBV20-1 and TRBJ1-1; maybe TRBD1 (6 bases). V was cut by 3 bases and J by 6 bases, with 17 bases left in between. The CDR3 is 14 amino acids. The V gene's germline CDR1 is DFQATT and CDR2 SNEGSKA (reference sequence). CDR3 DNA sequence: TGCAGTGCTAGCTTCGTCAGGGGAAAAGCTGAAGCTTTCTTT. Translating it yields CSASFVRGKAEAFF.

The chain uses TRBV5-4 and TRBJ2-5; D is undetermined. The CDR3 consists of 13 residues. The germline V gene encodes CDR1 SGHNT and CDR2 YYREEE (reference sequence). The V and J ends lost 2 bases and 2 bases respectively, with 7 bases between them. The CDR3 protein is CASSFYNQETQYF. The CDR3 bases are TGTGCCAGCAGCTTTTACAATCAAGAGACCCAGTACTTC.

A remark on this clonotype: A read error is possible here, since a much larger clone lies one base away. The V gene is TRBV7-4, the J gene TRBJ2-5, with D possibly being TRBD2 (5 bases). The CDR3 totals 14 residues. Germline V gives CDR1 SGHVT, CDR2 SQSDAQ. V lost 0 bases and J lost 1, with 6 bases in between. CDR3 amino acids: CASSLARVQETQYF. The DNA of the CDR3 is TGTGCCAGCAGCTTAGCGCGGGTCCAAGAGACCCAGTACTTC. The full variable domain, in which reference TRBV7-4 and TRBJ2-5 provide the parts outside the CDR3, is GAGVSQSPRYKVAKRGRDVALRCDSISGHVTLYWYRQTLGQGSEVLTYSQSDAQRDKSGRPSGRFSAERPERSVSTLKIQRTEQGDSAVYLCASSLARVQETQYFGPGTRLLVL.

In its sample, this clonotype was seen a few times. The gene calls are TRBV6-2 or TRBV6-3 and TRBJ2-1; maybe TRBD1 (6 bases). Trimming pared 5 bases from V and 4 bases from J, leaving 18 bases between. The germline gives CDR1 MNHEY, CDR2 SVGEGT. CDR3 size: 16 residues. CDR3 amino acids: CASSPIWGRSYNEQFF. In nucleotides, the CDR3 is TGTGCCAGCAGTCCTATTTGGGGGCGATCGTACAATGAGCAGTTCTTC.

This clonotype came up once. J is TRBJ2-5 and V is TRBV15; 7 bases agree with TRBD1. V lost 3 bases and J lost 7; bases outside the gene matches: 8. The CDR3 has 14 residues. The germline V gene encodes CDR1 LNHNV and CDR2 YYDKDF (reference sequence). The CDR3: CATSSGQAARTQYF. DNA for the CDR3: TGTGCCACCAGCAGCGGACAGGCTGCTAGGACCCAGTACTTC.

The V call is TRBV19, the J call TRBJ2-5, with 8 bases aligning to TRBD1. The ends lost 6 bases at V and 5 bases at J; junction bases unmatched: 8. The CDR3 has 14 residues. Germline CDR1 is LNHDA and CDR2 is SQIVND (reference sequence). In nucleotides, the CDR3 is TGTGCCAGTAGCCAGGGGGCCGGCTTCGAGACCCAGTACTTC. Protein product: CASSQGAGFETQYF.

This sequence joins TRBV6-2 or TRBV6-3 and TRBJ2-3; D gene unclear. The ends were cut back, 3 bases at V and 0 bases at J, with 10 bases in the middle. Germline assignment: CDR1 MNHEY and CDR2 SVGEGT. The CDR3 covers 15 residues. CDR3 coding DNA: TGTGCCAGCAGTTATCGTATCAGGAGCACAGATACGCAGTATTTT. This encodes CASSYRIRSTDTQYF.

The chain uses TRBV7-2 and TRBJ2-7; 10 nucleotides align to TRBD2. Germline V lookup: CDR1 SGHTA, CDR2 FQGNSA. Losses at the gene ends were 2 bases for V and 5 bases for J; bases not matched to a gene: 9. This CDR3 has 16 amino acids. CDR3: CASSLMQRGGPNEQYF. The CDR3 DNA reads TGTGCCAGCAGCTTAATGCAGCGGGGGGGCCCAAACGAGCAGTACTTC.

This chain joins TRBV18 and TRBJ2-3, with 9 bases aligning to TRBD2. The length of the CDR3 is 17 residues. Germline V lookup: CDR1 KGHSH, CDR2 LQKENI. V lost 3 bases and J lost 0; bases outside the gene matches: 7. The CDR3 sequence: CASSPLLAGASTDTQYF. The CDR3 nucleotides are TGTGCCAGCTCACCGCTACTAGCGGGCGCCAGCACAGATACGCAGTATTTT.

The chain employs TRBV7-8 and TRBJ1-1; D is unclear. Looked up from germline, CDR1 is SGHVS and CDR2 is FQNEAQ. CDR3 size: 12 residues. The ends were cut back, 10 bases at V and 3 bases at J, with 12 bases in the middle. The CDR3 spells CATQLLDTEAFF. CDR3 bases: TGTGCCACCCAGCTGCTCGACACTGAAGCTTTCTTT.

This clonotype has only a few counts. The rearrangement uses TRBV7-2 and TRBJ2-7; either TRBD1 or TRBD2 may fit D (5 bases each). This CDR3 is built from 15 residues. Germline lookup yields CDR1 SGHTA and CDR2 FQGNSA. The germline V and J ends were trimmed by 5 bases and 5 bases, with 19 bases remaining between them. CDR3 in amino acids: CASSQVWDPSHEQYF. CDR3 nucleotide sequence: TGTGCCAGCAGCCAGGTGTGGGACCCGTCCCACGAGCAGTACTTC.

The chain is built from TRBV20-1 and TRBJ2-3; TRBD2 matches at 7 bases. The CDR3 is 18 residues long. V trimming: 0 bases; J trimming: 7 bases; junction bases outside the gene matches: 19. Germline V CDR1 and CDR2: DFQATT, SNEGSKA (reference sequence). CDR3 amino acids: CSARDPHLGDLAGYTQYF. As DNA, the CDR3 is TGCAGTGCTAGAGATCCCCACCTCGGCGACTTAGCGGGCTATACGCAGTATTTT.